One sample yielded the 27 T cell receptor beta chains listed below, sequenced in a study of CD8+CD57+ T cells in acquired aplastic anemia. Investigators profiled TCR beta VDJ and CDR3 from genomic DNA template. TCRdb reanalysed the reads using MiXCR and keeps one entry per CDR3 protein. The sample contains hundreds of thousands of distinct CDR3 sequences, roughly 68% of which appear only once. Source material: sorted CD4+, CD8+, or CD8+CD57+ T cells (not recorded which) from PBMCs. The receptors here all came from a human donor in good health, serving as a control.

This clonotype was recorded many times. This chain's CDR3 is CASTTQRGGTSGYTF. CDR3 coding DNA: TGTGCCAGTACCACACAAAGGGGGGGGACATCCGGCTACACCTTC. The chain has TRBV19 and TRBJ1-2, with D perhaps TRBD1 (6 bases). CDR3 size: 15 residues. CDR1 is LNHDA and CDR2 is SQIVND in the germline V gene (reference sequence). The V gene lost 7 bases and the J gene lost 8 bases, with 23 bases spanning the gap.

In DNA form, the CDR3 reads TGTGCCAGCAGCCAAGTTACGACAGCAAGGTTCGGGGGGGCCAACGTCCTGACTTTC. It yields the protein CASSQVTTARFGGANVLTF. This chain links TRBV14 with TRBJ2-6, with D perhaps TRBD1 (5 bases). The CDR3 sequence is 19 residues long. The V end was cut by 1 base, the J end by 4 bases, with 20 bases between. The germline CDR1 and CDR2 sequences are SGHDN and FVKESK.

The table lists this clonotype with many counts. The chain has TRBV6-6 and TRBJ2-7; tentatively, D is TRBD2 (6 bases). V lost 5 bases to trimming and J lost 2 bases, with 16 bases between them. The CDR3 is made up of 15 amino acids. Germline V lookup: CDR1 MNHNY, CDR2 SVGAGI (reference sequence). CDR3: CASSQTPGLPYEQYF. The CDR3 DNA follows: TGTGCCAGCAGTCAAACCCCGGGACTGCCCTACGAGCAGTACTTC.

The chain carries TRBV6-4 and TRBJ1-1, with 9 bases matching TRBD1. The V and J ends lost 6 bases and 10 bases, in that order; junction bases with no gene match: 9. The CDR3 spans 13 residues. Germline V gives CDR1 MRHNA, CDR2 SNTAGT. In DNA form, the CDR3 reads TGTGCCAGCAGACGACAGGGGGAACCGATAGCTTTCTTT. Amino acids: CASRRQGEPIAFF.

Remarks on this clonotype: Compared with germline, one end of the junction differs, possibly owing to a read error. CDR3 loop: CASSLGPGERALHF. Written as DNA, the CDR3 is TGTGCCAGCAGCTTGGGCCCTGGGGAAAGGGCGCTTCATTTT. The chain couples TRBV7-2 to TRBJ1-6; D not resolved. Germline V gene lookup returns CDR1 SGHTA and CDR2 FQGNSA. The CDR3 runs to 14 residues.

This chain uses TRBV20-1 with TRBJ1-5; D is undetermined. Deletions cut 2 bases from V and 0 bases from J, with 23 bases between. The CDR3 runs 19 residues. CDR1 and CDR2 from the germline V gene are DFQATT and SNEGSKA (reference sequence). The CDR3: CSARKEGESARNSNQPQHF. The CDR3 nucleotides are TGCAGTGCTAGAAAGGAGGGAGAGAGTGCAAGGAATAGCAATCAGCCCCAGCATTTT.

The chain carries TRBV15 and TRBJ1-4; TRBD1 matches 9 bases. With V trimmed by 6 bases and J by 9 bases, 11 bases remained unmatched. The CDR3 length is 15 residues. Germline CDR1 reads LNHNV; CDR2 reads YYDKDF (reference sequence). CDR3 DNA: TGTGCCACCAGACCCGGACAGGGGACAGGGAAAAAACTGTTTTTT. Protein sequence: CATRPGQGTGKKLFF.

This clonotype was seen repeatedly, ten times or more. The rearrangement uses TRBV20-1 and TRBJ2-2; the D is unclear. This CDR3 is 11 amino acids long. CDR1 is DFQATT, CDR2 SNEGSKA, per germline (reference sequence). The DNA of the CDR3 is TGCAGCGCCGCACGTGGCGGGGAGCTGTTTTTT. This codes for CSAARGGELFF.

As regards this clonotype: The missing conserved phenylalanine or tryptophan at the end of this CDR3 makes a read error likely. It is unclear where the CDR3 begins or ends on the DNA, so no DNA is shown, and the CDR3 is as TCRdb lists it. The chain couples TRBV2 to TRBJ2-3; the DNA was not used to check the table's D call, TRBD1. The CDR3 comprises 15 residues, both ends counted. Germline values: CDR1 SNHLY, CDR2 FYNNEI. The CDR3 sequence: CASKTGEKYGYTFGS.

The CDR3 coding sequence is TGTGCCAGCAGCTTATCGACAGGGACTAACTATGAGCAGTACTTC. Amino acids: CASSLSTGTNYEQYF. The gene calls are TRBV7-9 and TRBJ2-7; perhaps D is TRBD1 or TRBD2 (7 bases each). Trimming cost V 2 bases and J 7 bases, with 18 bases left between them. Per germline, CDR1 SEHNR and CDR2 FQNEAQ (reference sequence). This CDR3 has 15 residues.

This clonotype was observed at least ten times. The rearrangement uses TRBV3-1 and TRBJ1-2, with TRBD1 matching over 9 bases. The CDR3 sequence is 15 residues long. The trim removed 1 base at V and 3 bases at J, leaving 3 bases unmatched. From germline, CDR1 is LGHDT and CDR2 YNNKEL (reference sequence). The DNA for the CDR3 is TGTGCCAGCAGCCAAGTACAGGGGGCGTACTATGGCTACACCTTC. It encodes CASSQVQGAYYGYTF.

The J gene is TRBJ1-5, the V gene TRBV7-6; D possibly corresponds to TRBD1 (5 bases). Trimming cost V 5 bases and J 4 bases, with 12 bases left between them. Per germline, CDR1 SGHVS and CDR2 FNYEAQ. The CDR3 sequence is 14 residues long. The CDR3 DNA follows: TGTGCCAGCAGCCCCGGCCGGGGGAATCAGCCCCAGCATTTT. This codes for CASSPGRGNQPQHF.

The rearrangement links TRBV5-1 to TRBJ2-7; D remains unclear. Germline CDR1 is SGHRS and CDR2 is YFSETQ. The CDR3 contains 15 residues. Deletions cut 1 base from V and 3 bases from J, with 14 bases between. The CDR3 sequence is CASSLQRNPYYEQYF. In DNA, the CDR3 is TGCGCCAGCAGCTTGCAACGGAACCCCTACTACGAGCAGTACTTC. Full variable domain (outside the CDR3, taken from reference TRBV5-1 and TRBJ2-7): KAGVTQTPRYLIKTRGQQVTLSCSPISGHRSVSWYQQTPGQGLQFLFEYFSETQRNKGNFPGRFSGRQFSNSRSEMNVSTLELGDSALYLCASSLQRNPYYEQYFGPGTRLTVT.

To note about this clonotype: Because it lacks the conserved phenylalanine or tryptophan at the end, this CDR3 is likely a read error. The limits of the CDR3 on the DNA are not certain, so only TCRdb's listed CDR3 is given. The V gene is TRBV9, the J gene TRBJ2-1; the DNA was not used to check the table's D call, TRBD1. The CDR3 adds up to 12 amino acids, both ends counted. CDR1 and CDR2 (germline): SGDLS, YYNGEE. CDR3 sequence reads: CASSSRGENSPL.

The genes are TRBV11-2 and TRBJ2-1; TRBD2 is a possible D gene (5 bases). The CDR3 is 16 amino acids. The V gene lost 2 bases and the J gene lost 3 bases, with 14 bases spanning the gap. Germline V lookup: CDR1 SGHAT, CDR2 FQNNGV. CDR3 sequence (DNA): TGTGCCAGCAGCTTACGGGGTCGGGAACACTACAATGAGCAGTTCTTC. Residues: CASSLRGREHYNEQFF. Variable domain in full (rest from reference TRBV11-2 and TRBJ2-1): EAGVAQSPRYKIIEKRQSVAFWCNPISGHATLYWYQQILGQGPKLLIQFQNNGVVDDSQLPKDRFSAERLKGVDSTLKIQPAKLEDSAVYLCASSLRGREHYNEQFFGPGTRLTVL.

Turning to this clonotype: An end of the junction differs from the germline gene, which may be a read error. The chain couples TRBV12-3 or TRBV12-4 to TRBJ2-1; D is undetermined. CDR3 length equals 13 residues. The CDR3 protein is CASSSNRWNERFF. CDR3 nucleotides: TGTGCCAGCAGCTCTAATCGGTGGAATGAGCGGTTCTTC.

Notes on this clonotype: The junction shows a germline mismatch at one end, possibly a read error. This chain uses TRBV7-3 with TRBJ2-7; TRBD1 might be the D (6 bases). This CDR3 contains 14 residues. Germline CDR1 and CDR2: SGHTA and FQGTGA. CDR3 sequence reads: CASSFAGQPYGQWF. CDR3 nucleotides: TGTGCCAGCAGCTTCGCCGGACAGCCCTACGGGCAGTGGTTC. The full variable domain, its missing parts supplied by reference TRBV7-3 and TRBJ2-7, is GAGVSQTPSNKVTEKGKYVELRCDPISGHTALYWYRQSLGQGPEFLIYFQGTGAADDSGLPNDRFFAVRPEGSVSTLKIQRTERGDSAVYLCASSFAGQPYGQWFGPGTRLTVT.

As regards this clonotype: No conserved phenylalanine or tryptophan is present at the end of the CDR3, so a read error is the likely explanation. The DNA is omitted, as the CDR3 cannot be located on it reliably, and the CDR3 follows TCRdb's listing. The rearrangement links TRBV2 to TRBJ1-6. Germline V lookup: CDR1 SNHLY, CDR2 FYNNEI. The CDR3 spans 15 residues, counting both ends. The CDR3 loop reads CASSPHSAYNTPPHL.

Many counts were recorded for this clonotype. This chain joins TRBV6-1 and TRBJ1-5; no definite D call. This CDR3 is 12 amino acids long. Germline values: CDR1 MNHNS, CDR2 SASEGT. V was clipped by 4 bases and J by 6 bases, with 7 bases between them. In DNA form, the CDR3 reads TGTGCCAGCAGTGGGGTCAGTCAGCCCCAGCATTTT. It specifies CASSGVSQPQHF.

In this sample, this clonotype turned up once. The V call is TRBV9, the J call TRBJ1-5; TRBD1 might be the D (5 bases). V lost 2 bases, J lost 13 bases, and 22 bases lay in between. Per the germline V gene, CDR1 is SGDLS and CDR2 is YYNGEE. CDR3 length: 15 amino acids. DNA for the CDR3: TGTGCCAGCAGCGTGTCGGGACTCCTTTACGAGCAGCAGCATTTT. Its translation: CASSVSGLLYEQQHF.

This clonotype appeared many times. The rearrangement joins TRBV5-1 to TRBJ1-1; no reliable D call. This CDR3 has 15 residues. Trimming removed 0 bases from V and 1 base from J, with 10 bases in between. Germline V gene lookup returns CDR1 SGHRS and CDR2 YFSETQ. For the CDR3, the DNA is TGCGCCAGCAGCTTGGAAAGACAACCGAACACTGAAGCTTTCTTT. It specifies CASSLERQPNTEAFF.

The rearrangement links TRBV7-8 to TRBJ1-2; D not certain. Trimming shortened V by 6 bases and J by 6 bases, and 11 bases separated the two germline ends. This CDR3 spans 12 amino acids. The germline V gene has CDR1 SGHVS and CDR2 FQNEAQ. CDR3 sequence: CASSSGRDGYTF. DNA for the CDR3: TGTGCCAGCAGTTCCGGGAGAGATGGCTACACCTTC.

The chain is built from TRBV5-4 and TRBJ1-6; weak D call: TRBD1 (5 bases). The CDR3 length is 14 residues. Germline V gene data show CDR1 as SGHNT and CDR2 as YYREEE (reference sequence). V gave up 4 bases and J gave up 14 bases, with 19 bases separating them. The CDR3 region is CASSKLAGERALHF. Here the CDR3 DNA reads TGTGCCAGCAGCAAACTAGCGGGGGAAAGGGCCCTCCACTTT.

The CDR3 is CASSLDGRANYGYTF. The CDR3 DNA sequence: TGTGCCAGCAGCCTGGACGGCAGGGCAAACTATGGCTACACCTTC. The rearrangement joins TRBV5-6 to TRBJ1-2, with D maybe TRBD1 (5 bases). In germline, CDR1 is SGHDT, CDR2 YYEEEE. There are 15 residues in the CDR3. V lost 4 bases to trimming and J lost 2 bases, with 15 bases between them.

The V call is TRBV9, the J call TRBJ2-1; TRBD2 matches at 7 bases. CDR3 length: 15 residues. With 3 bases clipped from V and 6 bases from J, the junction kept 9 bases outside the gene matches. Germline CDR1 is SGDLS and CDR2 is YYNGEE. DNA for the CDR3: TGTGCCAGCAGCGATTGGGGGGGGGTTTTCAATGAGCAGTTCTTC. Amino acids: CASSDWGGVFNEQFF.

Points on this clonotype: One junction end disagrees with the germline gene, perhaps due to a read error. The chain is built from TRBV7-9 and TRBJ2-7, with D possibly matching TRBD2 (6 bases). Germline values: CDR1 SEHNR, CDR2 FQNEAQ (reference sequence). The CDR3 sequence is 15 residues long. CDR3 in DNA: TGTGCCAGCAGTGACGGGGGAATGGGCTCGGACGACCAGTACTTC. Its protein is CASSDGGMGSDDQYF.

The J gene is TRBJ2-7, the V gene TRBV7-2, with D maybe TRBD2 (5 bases). This CDR3 comprises 14 residues. V was trimmed by 3 bases and J by 6 bases, leaving 15 bases between them. Germline CDR1 SGHTA, CDR2 FQGNSA. CDR3 sequence: CASSLAADYPEQYF. CDR3 DNA sequence: TGTGCCAGCAGCTTGGCAGCTGACTACCCCGAGCAGTACTTC.